Listed below are T cell receptor beta chains from one sample, sequenced in a study of Ad26.COV2.S vaccination and SARS-CoV-2 variants. Only in-frame clones appear in the TCRdb table, and some are missing; sequencing was by immunoSEQ multiplex PCR. The sample contains hundreds of thousands of clones, roughly 90% of which appear only once. The sample here was peripheral blood, taken in a trial of Ad26.COV2.S vaccine versus placebo. The origin of the receptors is a person between 18 and 59 years old who received the Ad26.COV2.S COVID-19 vaccine or a placebo. The CDR3 runs from the conserved cysteine through the conserved F or W. Fields, in order: J gene, V gene, D gene, clone size, CDR3 protein, CDR3 DNA. The D gene is left open where the match is weak. Clone size is shown for a subset of rows, as once, few, many or a class of expanded clone.

>TRBJ2-7|TRBV29-1|NA|NA
CSVGLEGMQYF
TGCAGCGTTGGGTTGGAGGGGATGCAGTACTTC
>TRBJ2-7|TRBV5-8|TRBD2|NA
CASSKGLAGRSYEQYF
TGTGCCAGCAGCAAGGGACTAGCGGGACGATCCTACGAGCAGTACTTC
>TRBJ2-3|TRBV12-3/TRBV12-4|NA|NA
CASSLTTTDTQYF
TGTGCCAGCAGTCTCACCACCACAGATACGCAGTATTTT
>TRBJ2-3|TRBV27|NA|NA
CASSFTLSDTQYF
TGTGCCAGCAGTTTTACCCTGTCAGATACGCAGTATTTT
>TRBJ2-5|TRBV5-1|TRBD2|NA
CASSFTSGGGETQYF
TGCGCCAGCAGCTTCACTAGCGGAGGAGGAGAGACCCAGTACTTC
>TRBJ2-1|TRBV3-1/TRBV3-2|NA|NA
CASSPDGGQSYNEQFF
TGTGCCAGCAGCCCGGATGGGGGCCAGTCCTACAATGAGCAGTTCTTC
>TRBJ2-1|TRBV2|TRBD2|NA
CASRTERESYNEQFF
TGTGCCAGCAGGACCGAGCGGGAGAGTTATAATGAGCAGTTCTTC
>TRBJ2-2|TRBV5-1|TRBD2|NA
CASSSRPTSGGLTGELFF
TGCGCCAGCAGTTCGCGTCCAACTAGCGGGGGCCTCACCGGGGAGCTGTTTTTT
>TRBJ1-5|TRBV20-1|NA|NA
CSASSADRENQPQHF
TGCAGTGCTAGTTCGGCGGACAGAGAGAATCAGCCCCAGCATTTT
>TRBJ2-7|TRBV6-5|NA|NA
CATWGTGLPPREQYF
TGTGCCACCTGGGGGACCGGACTGCCCCCAAGAGAGCAGTACTTC
>TRBJ2-1|TRBV27|TRBD2|NA
CASSFGGTIHNEQFF
TGTGCCAGCAGTTTTGGCGGGACTATACACAATGAGCAGTTCTTC
>TRBJ2-1|TRBV10-2|TRBD2|once
CASYEREVGEQFF
TGCGCCAGCTACGAGCGGGAAGTCGGTGAGCAGTTCTTC
>TRBJ2-3|TRBV5-1|TRBD1|NA
CASRLQGGTDTQYF
TGCGCCAGCCGCCTCCAGGGGGGCACAGATACGCAGTATTTT
>TRBJ2-7|TRBV5-1|NA|few
CASSLVGSFSYEQYF
TGCGCCAGCAGCTTGGTCGGGTCCTTCTCCTACGAGCAGTACTTC
>TRBJ2-7|TRBV6-5|NA|NA
CASSYSTGYEQYF
TGTGCCAGCAGTTACTCGACAGGTTACGAGCAGTACTTC
>TRBJ1-5|TRBV30|TRBD1|few
CAWTPGQGNQPQHF
TGTGCCTGGACCCCGGGACAGGGGAATCAGCCCCAGCATTTT
>TRBJ2-1|TRBV21-1|NA|NA
CASSKGLANEQFF
TGTGCCAGCTCCAAGGGCCTAGCCAATGAGCAGTTCTTC
>TRBJ2-1|TRBV10-3|TRBD2|NA
CAISELAGGPLNEQFF
TGTGCCATCAGTGAGCTAGCGGGAGGGCCGTTAAATGAGCAGTTCTTC
>TRBJ2-1|TRBV29-1|NA|NA
CSVGRSDNEQFF
TGCAGCGTTGGACGATCCGACAATGAGCAGTTCTTC
>TRBJ2-5|TRBV13|TRBD2|NA
CASSLAGGRQETQYF
TGTGCCAGCAGCTTAGCGGGAGGGAGGCAAGAGACCCAGTACTTC
>TRBJ1-1|TRBV20-1|NA|NA
CSAGNTEAFF
TGCAGTGCAGGTAACACTGAAGCTTTCTTT
>TRBJ2-2|TRBV7-6|NA|NA
CASSLVQATGELFF
TGTGCCAGCAGCTTAGTTCAGGCTACCGGGGAGCTGTTTTTT
>TRBJ2-5|TRBV6-5|NA|NA
CASSYSRGETQYF
TGTGCCAGCAGTTACAGCCGGGGGGAGACCCAGTACTTC
>TRBJ2-2|TRBV5-6|NA|NA
CASGGTGISSTGELFF
TGTGCCAGCGGGGGGACCGGGATCTCGTCCACCGGGGAGCTGTTTTTT
>TRBJ1-1|TRBV19|NA|NA
CASSIMGADTEAFF
TGTGCCAGTAGTATAATGGGAGCGGACACTGAAGCTTTCTTT
>TRBJ2-5|TRBV6-5|NA|NA
CASSWVRGETQYF
TGTGCCAGCAGTTGGGTTCGGGGGGAGACCCAGTACTTC
>TRBJ2-7|TRBV10-2|TRBD2|NA
CASRNFGLAGSSYEQYF
TGCGCCAGCAGGAACTTCGGACTAGCGGGGTCTTCCTACGAGCAGTACTTC
>TRBJ1-1|TRBV29-1|TRBD1|NA
CSVERQGDTEAFF
TGCAGCGTTGAAAGGCAGGGGGACACTGAAGCTTTCTTT
>TRBJ1-2|TRBV6-1|TRBD1|NA
CASSEAPPSSTGNYGYTF
TGTGCCAGCAGTGAAGCTCCACCAAGCTCGACAGGGAACTATGGCTACACCTTC
>TRBJ2-1|TRBV24-1|NA|NA
CATSVPPLDEQFF
TGTGCCACCAGTGTTCCACCCCTAGATGAGCAGTTCTTC
>TRBJ2-5|TRBV30|NA|NA
CAWKDFGETQYF
TGTGCCTGGAAGGATTTCGGAGAGACCCAGTACTTC
>TRBJ1-2|TRBV6-5|NA|few
CASRTRESSYGYTF
TGTGCCAGCCGAACTAGGGAGAGCTCCTATGGCTACACCTTC
>TRBJ2-1|TRBV30|NA|NA
CAWSETGFHYNEQFF
TGTGCCTGGAGTGAGACCGGGTTTCACTACAATGAGCAGTTCTTC
>TRBJ2-1|TRBV5-5|NA|NA
CASSLDGGPSSYNEQFF
TGTGCCAGCAGCTTGGATGGGGGCCCCAGCTCCTACAATGAGCAGTTCTTC
>TRBJ2-3|TRBV30|NA|NA
CASQQTGSSTDTQYF
TGTGCCTCACAACAAACTGGTTCTAGCACAGATACGCAGTATTTT
>TRBJ1-2|TRBV11-2|NA|NA
CASSLDRTYGYTF
TGTGCCAGCAGCTTAGACAGGACCTATGGCTACACCTTC
>TRBJ2-1|TRBV9|NA|once
CASSVGLPWIYNEQFF
TGTGCCAGCAGCGTAGGACTGCCGTGGATATACAATGAGCAGTTCTTC
>TRBJ2-7|TRBV7-2|TRBD1|NA
CASRPGTGGREQYF
TGTGCCAGCAGACCCGGGACAGGGGGCAGGGAGCAGTACTTC
>TRBJ2-1|TRBV6-5|NA|NA
CASRGRTYNEQFF
TGTGCCAGCAGAGGAAGGACTTACAATGAGCAGTTCTTC
>TRBJ1-3|TRBV5-1|NA|NA
CASTLDGGSGNTIYF
TGCGCCAGCACCTTGGACGGGGGATCTGGAAACACCATATATTTT
>TRBJ1-3|TRBV6-5|NA|NA
CASSYSAGRGNTIYF
TGTGCCAGCAGTTACTCGGCAGGGCGAGGAAACACCATATATTTT
>TRBJ1-1|TRBV7-3|NA|once
CASSSRGLNTEAFF
TGTGCCAGCAGCTCCAGAGGGCTGAACACTGAAGCTTTCTTT
>TRBJ2-1|TRBV7-9|TRBD1|NA
CASSLRDRDNEQFF
TGTGCCAGCAGCTTAAGGGACAGGGACAATGAGCAGTTCTTC